This T cell receptor beta chain appears in the sequencing data of a study of blood T cell repertoires in COVID-19. At the level of the study: Researchers got acute and convalescent COVID-19 samples from the United States, Italy and Spain. Sources were T cells, B-cell-depleted T cells, or PBMCs; the material itself was cDNA or gDNA.

Original handling: Reference gene primer amplification gave nucleated cell count estimates. TCRdb keeps only in-frame clones here, not all; method: immunoSEQ multiplex PCR. For V, J and clone size, that table is used; D and trimming come from the DNA. The repertoire holds around 250,000 clones, with 70% to 90% as singletons. CDR1 and CDR2 from the germline V gene are SNHLY and FYNNEI. This CDR3 has 12 amino acids. Trimming took 6 bases from V and 5 from J; bases not matched to a gene: 4. The chain links TRBV2 to TRBJ2-7; 7 bases align to TRBD1. The sequence was collected from a woman in her 30s with active or convalescent COVID-19. The sequenced material came from peripheral blood. The CDR3 reads CASSATGDEQYF. DNA for the CDR3: TGTGCCAGCAGCGCAACAGGGGACGAGCAGTACTTC. The full variable domain, with the rest looked up from reference TRBV2 and TRBJ2-7, is EPEVTQTPSHQVTQMGQEVILRCVPISNHLYFYWYRQILGQKVEFLVSFYNNEISEKSEIFDDQFSVERPDGSNFTLKIRSTKLEDSAMYFCASSATGDEQYFGPGTRLTVT.